Presented here are 23 T cell receptor beta chains from one specimen sequenced in a study of T cells in Graves' hyperthyroidism and ophthalmopathy. What was amplified from RNA transcripts were TCR beta CDR3 regions. RT-PCR in the first round (using the HTBI primer set) targeted the TCR CDR3. TCRdb reprocessed the multiplex PCR reads via MiXCR and lists one record per CDR3 protein. This table has some 400,000 distinct CDR3 sequences, about 20% appearing once. Sequencing was performed on blood. These receptors all stem from a woman aged 18-29 years with Graves' hyperthyroidism.

This clonotype was observed many times. This sequence joins TRBV7-8 and TRBJ2-2, with 11 nucleotides matching TRBD1. CDR1 is SGHVS and CDR2 is FQNEAQ in the germline V gene. Trimming at V came to 2 bases and at J to 6 bases, leaving 11 bases not matched to a gene. CDR3 length: 18 amino acids. This CDR3 is CASSLRHSGTGGSGELFF. Here the CDR3 DNA reads TGTGCCAGCAGCTTACGTCACTCAGGGACAGGGGGGTCCGGGGAGCTGTTTTTT.

This clonotype was seen at least ten times. The chain uses TRBV12-3 or TRBV12-4 and TRBJ1-6, with TRBD1 as a possible D gene (5 bases). V dropped 7 bases and J dropped 6 bases, with 7 bases sitting between them. This CDR3 has 12 amino acids. The CDR3 DNA follows: TGTGCCAGCAACAGGCCTAATTCACCCCTCCACTTT. Its translation: CASNRPNSPLHF.

The sample holds many counts of this clonotype. This chain connects TRBV13 to TRBJ2-6, with D possibly matching TRBD1 (5 bases). CDR3 size: 15 residues. Germline values: CDR1 PRHDT, CDR2 FYEKMQ (reference sequence). Trimming removed 5 bases from V and 4 bases from J, with 12 bases in between. The chain's CDR3 is CASSLRANGANVLTF. Written as DNA, the CDR3 is TGTGCCAGCAGCCTCAGGGCCAACGGGGCCAACGTCCTGACTTTC.

This clonotype was detected ten times or more. The chain carries TRBV6-1 and TRBJ1-1, with D unclear. V lost 1 base and J lost 7, with 10 bases in between. Germline loops: CDR1 MNHNS, CDR2 SASEGT. CDR3 length: 13 residues. CDR3 sequence: CASSEGSIGEAFF. The CDR3, as DNA: TGTGCCAGCAGTGAAGGGAGTATTGGTGAAGCTTTCTTT.

This clonotype was counted at least ten times. The rearrangement joins TRBV7-9 to TRBJ1-5, with D uncertain. The length of the CDR3 is 13 residues. Trimming pared 0 bases from V and 5 bases from J, leaving 5 bases between. Germline V gene data show CDR1 as SEHNR and CDR2 as FQNEAQ (reference sequence). This CDR3 is CASSLALDQPQHF. CDR3 sequence (DNA): TGTGCCAGCAGCTTAGCCCTCGATCAGCCCCAGCATTTT.

Here the CDR3 DNA reads TGTGCCAGCAGTCCCCCCGACAGGGAGGGCAATCAGCCCCAGCATTTT. Translation: CASSPPDREGNQPQHF. This chain connects TRBV25-1 to TRBJ1-5; 7 bases agree with TRBD1. Looked up from germline, CDR1 is MGHDK and CDR2 is SYGVNS. V dropped 5 bases and J dropped 2; count of bases not matched to a gene: 9. The CDR3 is made up of 16 amino acids.

This clonotype showed up many times. The rearrangement uses TRBV10-3 and TRBJ1-1; D is ambiguous. Looked up from germline, CDR1 is ENHRY and CDR2 is SYGVKD. Trimming removed 10 bases at V and 1 base at J, with 22 bases between. CDR3 size: 16 residues. In DNA, the CDR3 is TGTGCCAACCTTGAGAAGAGGCCGACCCAGAACACTGAAGCTTTCTTT. Amino acid sequence: CANLEKRPTQNTEAFF.

This clonotype has a handful of counts. A much larger clone lies a single base off, so this may be a read error. The rearrangement joins TRBV7-9 to TRBJ1-1; D is perhaps TRBD1 (6 bases). The CDR3 has 14 amino acids. In germline, CDR1 is SEHNR, CDR2 FQNEAQ (reference sequence). The CDR3 DNA is TGTGCCAGCAGCCTTAACAGGGAGGGGACTGAAGCTTGCTTT. It translates to CASSLNREGTEACF.

This clonotype was detected ten times or more. V is TRBV29-1 and J is TRBJ1-2; the D is unclear. Per germline, CDR1 SQVTM and CDR2 ANQGSEA. The CDR3 runs to 12 residues. V lost 1 base and J 1 base, leaving 4 bases between the germline ends. The CDR3 loop is CSVEGSNYGYTF. CDR3 in DNA: TGCAGCGTTGAAGGCAGTAACTATGGCTACACCTTC.

V usage is TRBV3-1 and J usage is TRBJ1-2; possible D gene TRBD1, 5 bases. Germline V gives CDR1 LGHDT, CDR2 YNNKEL (reference sequence). The CDR3 has 15 amino acids. V was pared by 1 base and J by 1 base, with 10 bases between. This CDR3 reads CASSQGYRLNYGYTF. CDR3 coding DNA: TGTGCCAGCAGCCAAGGTTACAGGCTTAACTATGGCTACACCTTC.

This clonotype was recorded a few times. The gene calls are TRBV11-2 and TRBJ1-1, with D hard to call. The germline V and J ends were trimmed by 4 bases and 10 bases, with 13 bases remaining between them. The CDR3 extends over 12 amino acids. From germline, CDR1 is SGHAT and CDR2 FQNNGV. CDR3 in amino acids: CASSSETVRAFF. DNA of the CDR3: TGTGCCAGCAGCTCAGAAACTGTAAGAGCTTTCTTT.

J is TRBJ1-5 and V is TRBV18; maybe TRBD1 (5 bases). The CDR3 consists of 14 residues. CDR1 is KGHSH and CDR2 is LQKENI in the germline V gene. Deletions cut 2 bases from V and 5 bases from J, with 10 bases between. CDR3: CASSPERDDQPQHF. The CDR3 coding sequence is TGTGCCAGCTCACCAGAAAGGGACGATCAGCCCCAGCATTTT.

This clonotype was seen repeatedly, ten times or more. The chain joins TRBV20-1 to TRBJ1-3; D unclear. Germline values: CDR1 DFQATT, CDR2 SNEGSKA (reference sequence). The CDR3 sequence is 16 residues long. V dropped 0 bases and J dropped 1 base, with 13 bases sitting between them. CDR3: CSARDGTYFSGNTIYF. CDR3 nucleotide sequence: TGCAGTGCTAGAGACGGAACTTACTTTTCTGGAAACACCATATATTTT.

V usage is TRBV5-1 and J usage is TRBJ1-1; D might be TRBD1 (6 bases). CDR1 SGHRS and CDR2 YFSETQ come from the germline V gene. Between the trimmed V and J ends, which lost 0 bases and 3 bases, there was a span of 9 bases. The CDR3 contains 14 residues. For the CDR3, the DNA is TGCGCCAGCAGCTTGGAACAGGGCTACACTGAAGCTTTCTTT. Translating it yields CASSLEQGYTEAFF. Complete variable domain (other parts from reference TRBV5-1 and TRBJ1-1): KAGVTQTPRYLIKTRGQQVTLSCSPISGHRSVSWYQQTPGQGLQFLFEYFSETQRNKGNFPGRFSGRQFSNSRSEMNVSTLELGDSALYLCASSLEQGYTEAFFGQGTRLTVV.

This clonotype has a count of ten or more. The V gene is TRBV20-1, the J gene TRBJ1-1; 9 bases agree with TRBD1. This CDR3 region has 13 residues. Germline V gives CDR1 DFQATT, CDR2 SNEGSKA (reference sequence). V lost 4 bases and J lost 6; bases outside the gene matches: 6. CDR3 protein: CSATGQGTAEAFF. As DNA, the CDR3 is TGCAGTGCTACGGGACAGGGTACGGCTGAAGCTTTCTTT.

This clonotype has ten or more counts. The chain has TRBV4-1 and TRBJ1-5; no firm D call. V was trimmed by 3 bases and J by 0 bases, leaving 12 bases between them. Germline V gene data show CDR1 as MGHRA and CDR2 as YSYEKL. The length of the CDR3 is 16 residues. The CDR3 spells CASSQVIGGSNQPQHF. The CDR3 DNA is TGCGCCAGCAGCCAGGTGATCGGCGGTAGCAATCAGCCCCAGCATTTT.

This clonotype was counted at least ten times. V usage is TRBV6-1 and J usage is TRBJ2-2; 8 bases agree with TRBD1. The CDR3 has 15 amino acids. Per the germline V gene, CDR1 is MNHNS and CDR2 is SASEGT. V was clipped by 6 bases and J by 2 bases; unmatched bases: 5. The CDR3 is CASRGTGSNTGELFF. CDR3 coding DNA: TGTGCCAGCAGGGGGACAGGTAGCAACACCGGGGAGCTGTTTTTT.

In its sample, this clonotype was seen many times. J is TRBJ1-1 and V is TRBV30; D is ambiguous. The CDR3 covers 14 residues. The germline V gene encodes CDR1 GTSNPN and CDR2 SVGIG (reference sequence). Trimming removed 0 bases from V and 8 bases from J, with 16 bases in between. The CDR3: CAWSVVEASEEAFF. Here the CDR3 DNA reads TGTGCCTGGAGTGTGGTGGAAGCATCAGAGGAAGCTTTCTTT.

This clonotype was found many times. The rearrangement uses TRBV28 and TRBJ2-5; 7 nucleotides agree with TRBD1. The CDR3 totals 15 residues. J was trimmed by 5 bases and V by 5 bases; bases with no gene match: 11. Germline CDR1 reads MDHEN; CDR2 reads SYDVKM. DNA of the CDR3: TGTGCCAGCAGTCCCCCCGGGACAGCGGCGGAGACCCAGTACTTC. Its translation is CASSPPGTAAETQYF. The variable domain in full, with the rest retrieved from reference TRBV28 and TRBJ2-5, is DVKVTQSSRYLVKRTGEKVFLECVQDMDHENMFWYRQDPGLGLRLIYFSYDVKMKEKGDIPEGYSVSREKKERFSLILESASTNQTSMYLCASSPPGTAAETQYFGPGTRLLVL.

This clonotype occurred many times. The chain is built from TRBV6-1 and TRBJ1-5; 7 nucleotides agree with TRBD1. Per germline, CDR1 MNHNS and CDR2 SASEGT. CDR3 length: 15 residues. Trimming cost V 4 bases and J 7 bases; bases outside gene matches: 10. CDR3 DNA sequence: TGTGCCAGCAGTGTCATACAGGGGATATTACAGCCCCAGCATTTT. Its protein product is CASSVIQGILQPQHF.

This clonotype was recorded at least ten times. The chain has TRBV20-1 and TRBJ2-7, with TRBD1 identical over 8 bases. This CDR3 is built from 15 residues. V gave up 3 bases and J gave up 2 bases; unmatched junction bases: 9. Germline values: CDR1 DFQATT, CDR2 SNEGSKA (reference sequence). The CDR3 DNA follows: TGCAGTGCTAGTAAGGCAGGGGGCGGTACCTACGAGCAGTACTTC. Its translation: CSASKAGGGTYEQYF.

This clonotype was found many times. V usage is TRBV6-1 and J usage is TRBJ2-7, with 7 bases aligning to TRBD1. The length of the CDR3 is 13 residues. CDR1 is MNHNS and CDR2 is SASEGT in the germline V gene. V was pared by 7 bases and J by 1 base, with 4 bases of the junction left unmatched. CDR3 loop: CASMDRKSYEQYF. As DNA, the CDR3 is TGTGCCAGCATGGACAGGAAATCCTACGAGCAGTACTTC.

This clonotype was found many times. The chain is built from TRBV11-1 and TRBJ2-5; tentatively, D is TRBD1 or TRBD2 (5 bases each). Germline lookup yields CDR1 SGHAT and CDR2 FQDESV (reference sequence). V gave up 5 bases and J gave up 5 bases, with 9 bases separating them. The CDR3 extends over 12 amino acids. In DNA form, the CDR3 reads TGTGCCAGCAGCGACGAGGGGGAGACCCAGTACTTC. Translating gives CASSDEGETQYF.